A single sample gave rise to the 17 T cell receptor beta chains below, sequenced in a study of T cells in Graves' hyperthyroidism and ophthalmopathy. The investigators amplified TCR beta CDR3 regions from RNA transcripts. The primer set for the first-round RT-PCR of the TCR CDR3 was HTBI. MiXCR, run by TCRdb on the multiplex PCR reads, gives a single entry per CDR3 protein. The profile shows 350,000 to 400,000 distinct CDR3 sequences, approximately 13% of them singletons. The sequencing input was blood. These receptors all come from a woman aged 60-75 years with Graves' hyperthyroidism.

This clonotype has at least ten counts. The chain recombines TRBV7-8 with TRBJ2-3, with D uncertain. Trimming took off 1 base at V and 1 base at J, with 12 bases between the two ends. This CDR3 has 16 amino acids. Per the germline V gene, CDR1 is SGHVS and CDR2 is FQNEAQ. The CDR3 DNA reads TGTGCCAGCAGCTTAGTAGTGAGAGTGGGCACAGATACGCAGTATTTT. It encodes CASSLVVRVGTDTQYF.

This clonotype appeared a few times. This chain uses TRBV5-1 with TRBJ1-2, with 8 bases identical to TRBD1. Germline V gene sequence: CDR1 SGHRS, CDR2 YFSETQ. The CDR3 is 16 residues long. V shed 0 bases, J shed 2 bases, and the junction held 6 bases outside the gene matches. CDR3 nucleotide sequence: TGCGCCAGCAGCTTGGAGGGGACAGGACCCAACTATGGCTACACCTTC. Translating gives CASSLEGTGPNYGYTF.

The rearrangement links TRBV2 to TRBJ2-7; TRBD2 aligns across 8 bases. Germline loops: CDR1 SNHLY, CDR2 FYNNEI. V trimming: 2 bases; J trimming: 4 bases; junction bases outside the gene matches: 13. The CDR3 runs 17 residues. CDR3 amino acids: CASSETTTAGVRYEQYF. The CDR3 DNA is TGTGCCAGCAGTGAAACCACGACAGCGGGAGTAAGATACGAGCAGTACTTC.

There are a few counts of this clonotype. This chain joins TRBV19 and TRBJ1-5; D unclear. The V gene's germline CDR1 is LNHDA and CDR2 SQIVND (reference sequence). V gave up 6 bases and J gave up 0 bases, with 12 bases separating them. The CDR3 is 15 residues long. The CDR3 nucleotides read TGTGCCAGTAGCCTCGAGGGTTATAGCAATCAGCCCCAGCATTTT. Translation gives CASSLEGYSNQPQHF. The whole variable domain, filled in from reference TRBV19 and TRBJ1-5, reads DGGITQSPKYLFRKEGQNVTLSCEQNLNHDAMYWYRQDPGQGLRLIYYSQIVNDFQKGDIAEGYSVSREKKESFPLTVTSAQKNPTAFYLCASSLEGYSNQPQHFGDGTRLSIL.

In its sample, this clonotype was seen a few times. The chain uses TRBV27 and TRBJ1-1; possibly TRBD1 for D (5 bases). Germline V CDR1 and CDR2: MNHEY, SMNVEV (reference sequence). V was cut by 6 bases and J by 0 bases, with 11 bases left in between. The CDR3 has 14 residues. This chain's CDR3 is CASRPQGLNTEAFF. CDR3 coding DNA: TGTGCCAGCAGGCCCCAGGGCCTGAACACTGAAGCTTTCTTT.

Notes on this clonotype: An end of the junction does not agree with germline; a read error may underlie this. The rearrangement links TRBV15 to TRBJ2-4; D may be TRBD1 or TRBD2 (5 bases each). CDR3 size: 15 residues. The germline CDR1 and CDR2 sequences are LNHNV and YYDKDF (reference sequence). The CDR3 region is CATSRDSGTKNTQYF. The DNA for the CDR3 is TGTGCCACCAGCAGAGATAGTGGGACCAAAAACACTCAGTACTTC.

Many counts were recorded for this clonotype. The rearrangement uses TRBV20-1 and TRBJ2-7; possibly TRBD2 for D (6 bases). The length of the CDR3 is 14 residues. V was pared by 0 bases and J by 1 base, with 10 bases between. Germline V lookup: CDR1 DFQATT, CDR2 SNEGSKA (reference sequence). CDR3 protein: CSARDPSGSYEQYF. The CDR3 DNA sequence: TGCAGTGCTAGAGATCCCAGCGGGTCCTACGAGCAGTACTTC.

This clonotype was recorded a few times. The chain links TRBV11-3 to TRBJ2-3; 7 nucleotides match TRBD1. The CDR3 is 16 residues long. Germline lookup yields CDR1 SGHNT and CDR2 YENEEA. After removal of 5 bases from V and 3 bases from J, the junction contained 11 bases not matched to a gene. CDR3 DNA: TGTGCCAGCAGCCCCTTCTCGGCAGGGGGAACAGATACGCAGTATTTT. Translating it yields CASSPFSAGGTDTQYF.

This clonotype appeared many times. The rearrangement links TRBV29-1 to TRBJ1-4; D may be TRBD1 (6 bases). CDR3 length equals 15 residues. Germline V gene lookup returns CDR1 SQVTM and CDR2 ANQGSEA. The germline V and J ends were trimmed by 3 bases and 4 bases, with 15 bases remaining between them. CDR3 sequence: CSVEEGGELNEKLFF. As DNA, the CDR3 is TGCAGCGTTGAGGAGGGGGGCGAGCTTAATGAAAAACTGTTTTTT.

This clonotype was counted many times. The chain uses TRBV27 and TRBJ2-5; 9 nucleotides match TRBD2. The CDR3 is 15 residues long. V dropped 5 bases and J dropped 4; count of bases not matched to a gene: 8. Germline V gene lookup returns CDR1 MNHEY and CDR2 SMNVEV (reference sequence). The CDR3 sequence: CASSLSSGMGETQYF. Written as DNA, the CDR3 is TGTGCCAGCAGTCTCTCTAGCGGGATGGGAGAGACCCAGTACTTC.

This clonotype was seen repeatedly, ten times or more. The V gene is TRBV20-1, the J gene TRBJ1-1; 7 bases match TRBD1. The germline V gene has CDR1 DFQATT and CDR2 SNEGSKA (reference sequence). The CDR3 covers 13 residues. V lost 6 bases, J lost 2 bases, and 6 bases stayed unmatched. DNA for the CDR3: TGCAGTGCAACGGGACAGCTAAACACTGAAGCTTTCTTT. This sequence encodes CSATGQLNTEAFF.

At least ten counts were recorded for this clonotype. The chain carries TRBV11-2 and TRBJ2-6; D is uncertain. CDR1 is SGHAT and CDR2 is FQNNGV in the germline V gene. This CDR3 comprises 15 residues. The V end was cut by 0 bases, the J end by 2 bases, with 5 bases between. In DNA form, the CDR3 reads TGTGCCAGCAGCTTAGAAGGAGCTGGGGCCAACGTCCTGACTTTC. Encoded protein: CASSLEGAGANVLTF.

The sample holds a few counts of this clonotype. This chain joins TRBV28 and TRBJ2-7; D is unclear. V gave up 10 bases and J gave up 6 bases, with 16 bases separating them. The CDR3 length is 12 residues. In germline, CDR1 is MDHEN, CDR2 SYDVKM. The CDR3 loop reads CATSLGRIEQYF. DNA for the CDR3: TGTGCCACCTCCTTGGGTAGGATCGAGCAGTACTTC.

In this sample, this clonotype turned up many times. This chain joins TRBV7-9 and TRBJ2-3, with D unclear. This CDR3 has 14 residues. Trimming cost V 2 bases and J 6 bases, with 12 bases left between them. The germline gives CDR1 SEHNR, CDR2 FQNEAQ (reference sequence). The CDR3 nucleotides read TGTGCCAGCAGCTTATTGATTAGTTCCGATACGCAGTATTTT. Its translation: CASSLLISSDTQYF.

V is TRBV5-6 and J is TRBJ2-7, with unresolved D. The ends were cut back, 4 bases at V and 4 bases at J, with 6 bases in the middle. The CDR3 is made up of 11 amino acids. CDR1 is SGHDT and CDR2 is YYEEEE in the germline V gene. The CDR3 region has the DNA TGTGCCAGCAGCCGTCCTTACGAGCAGTACTTC. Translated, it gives CASSRPYEQYF.

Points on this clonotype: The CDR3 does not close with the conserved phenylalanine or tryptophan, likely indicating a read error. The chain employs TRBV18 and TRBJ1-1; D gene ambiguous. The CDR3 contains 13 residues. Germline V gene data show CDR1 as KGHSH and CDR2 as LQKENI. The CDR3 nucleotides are TGTGCCAGCTCGCCACGCCAGAACACTGAAGCTTTCCTT. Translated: CASSPRQNTEAFL.

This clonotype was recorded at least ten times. CDR3 coding DNA: TGTGCCAGCAGTGACATGACAGGGACGGCAGATACGCAGTATTTT. Translated, it gives CASSDMTGTADTQYF. This chain connects TRBV6-1 to TRBJ2-3; 7 bases match TRBD1. The V segment lost 3 bases and the J segment 4 bases; nucleotides outside the gene matches: 7. This CDR3 is built from 15 residues. The germline V gene has CDR1 MNHNS and CDR2 SASEGT.